This T cell receptor (beta chain) was observed in a study of blood T cell repertoires in COVID-19. For the study at large: Samples came from the United States, Italy and Spain, spanning acute and convalescent COVID-19.

This CDR3 has 15 amino acids. CDR1 and CDR2 (germline): SGHVS, FQNEAQ. V was clipped by 5 bases and J by 8 bases; unmatched bases: 11. Ages ranged from about 18 to 89 years, with residence in 20 to 30 US areas. Two negative PCRs, clearance, or symptom resolution had been documented for recovered Cohort 3 donors. Original processing notes: Counts of nucleated cells, estimated from reference gene primer amplification, were obtained. The assay was immunoSEQ multiplex PCR, and TCRdb's table has in-frame clones only and misses some. V, J and clone size were drawn from that table, and D and trimming were deduced from the DNA. The repertoire holds hundreds of thousands of clones, with more than 85% as singletons.

The specimen sequenced was PBMCs or T cells enriched from blood (not recorded which). The chain combines TRBV7-8 with TRBJ1-1, with 10 bases that match TRBD1. The clonotype comes from a woman between 25 and 40 years old who had recovered from COVID-19. CDR3 nucleotide sequence: TGTGCCAGCAGCCCGAGAACCGGACAGGGGGAAGAAGCTTTCTTT. Amino acid sequence: CASSPRTGQGEEAFF.